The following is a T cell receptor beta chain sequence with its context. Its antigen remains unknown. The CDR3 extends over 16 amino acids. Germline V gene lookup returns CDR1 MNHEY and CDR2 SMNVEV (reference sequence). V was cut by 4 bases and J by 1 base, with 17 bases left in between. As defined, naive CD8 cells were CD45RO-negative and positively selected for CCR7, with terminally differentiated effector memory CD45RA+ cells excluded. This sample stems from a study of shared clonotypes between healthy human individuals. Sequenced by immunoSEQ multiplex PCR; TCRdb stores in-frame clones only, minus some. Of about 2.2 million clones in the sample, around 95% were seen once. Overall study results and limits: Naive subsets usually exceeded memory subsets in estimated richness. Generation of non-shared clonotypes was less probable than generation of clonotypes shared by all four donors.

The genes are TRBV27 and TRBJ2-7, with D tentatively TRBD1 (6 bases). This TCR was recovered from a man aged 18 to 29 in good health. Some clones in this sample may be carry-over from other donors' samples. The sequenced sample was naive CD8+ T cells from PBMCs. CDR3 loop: CASSYAAGELSYEQYF. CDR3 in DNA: TGTGCCAGCAGTTATGCGGCAGGGGAATTGTCCTACGAGCAGTACTTC.